This T cell receptor beta chain was identified during a study of blood T cell repertoires in COVID-19. Looked up from germline, CDR1 is SGHDT and CDR2 is YYEEEE. This CDR3 spans 13 amino acids. V was shortened by 4 bases and J by 3 bases, with 11 bases between the two germline ends. Using immunoSEQ multiplex PCR, the repertoire was profiled, and TCRdb retains in-frame clones only, with some absent. Counted here are around 140,000 clones, about 87% occurring once; the ten biggest clones make up approximately 0.98%. The receptor comes from a woman in her forties or fifties with acute or convalescent COVID-19. This rearrangement joins TRBV5-6 to TRBJ2-7; weak D call: TRBD2 (6 bases). Sequencing was done on a sample of peripheral blood. CDR3 sequence: CASSPRGSYEQYF. The CDR3, as DNA: TGTGCCAGCAGCCCCCGGGGGAGCTACGAGCAGTACTTC.